This entry lists 8 T cell receptor beta chains sequenced from one sample in a study of blood T cell repertoires in COVID-19. TCRdb's copy holds only in-frame clones and misses some; the assay was immunoSEQ multiplex PCR. The sample includes tens of thousands of clones, approximately 78% of them seen just once. What was sequenced was peripheral blood. The receptors stem from a man of 80 years or more with acute or convalescent COVID-19.

The chain is built from TRBV27 and TRBJ1-3, with 10 bases lining up with TRBD1. In germline, CDR1 is MNHEY, CDR2 SMNVEV (reference sequence). The CDR3 is 16 amino acids. The V gene end was trimmed by 6 bases and the J gene end by 2 bases; junction bases not matched to a gene: 7. CDR3 residues: CASSRTGGNTGNTIYF. In nucleotides, the CDR3 is TGTGCCAGCAGCCGGACAGGGGGTAACACTGGAAACACCATATATTTT.

The chain recombines TRBV11-2 with TRBJ1-2; 8 bases agree with TRBD1. Germline V CDR1 and CDR2: SGHAT, FQNNGV. The CDR3 has 16 residues. V shed 0 bases, J shed 8 bases, and the junction held 11 bases outside the gene matches. This CDR3 is CASSLEYRTGTRGYTF. In DNA form, the CDR3 reads TGTGCCAGCAGCTTAGAGTATCGGACAGGGACGCGAGGCTACACCTTC.

The chain carries TRBV12-3 or TRBV12-4 and TRBJ1-4, with 8 bases lining up with TRBD1. The CDR3 runs 13 residues. The junction had 5 bases not matched to a gene; V was cut back by 10 bases and J by 4 bases. CDR3 region: CAIQQGVNEKLFF. The CDR3, as DNA: TGTGCCATCCAACAGGGGGTTAATGAAAAACTGTTTTTT.

The J gene is TRBJ2-7, the V gene TRBV6-5; D gene ambiguous. Trimming took off 7 bases at V and 2 bases at J, with 12 bases between the two ends. This CDR3 comprises 13 residues. Per germline, CDR1 MNHEY and CDR2 SVGAGI. CDR3 sequence reads: CASTKHQTYEQYF. The CDR3, as DNA: TGTGCCAGCACCAAACATCAGACCTACGAGCAGTACTTC.

V usage is TRBV7-3 and J usage is TRBJ1-5; D ambiguous. Per the germline V gene, CDR1 is SGHTA and CDR2 is FQGTGA. The CDR3 spans 13 residues. Deletions cut 5 bases from V and 9 bases from J, with 14 bases between. CDR3: CASSRTVGGPQHF. The CDR3 coding sequence is TGTGCCAGCAGCCGGACGGTGGGAGGGCCCCAGCATTTT.

The chain uses TRBV5-4 and TRBJ2-7, with D perhaps matching TRBD2 (5 bases). The germline V and J ends were trimmed by 6 bases and 6 bases, with 16 bases remaining between them. Germline V CDR1 and CDR2: SGHNT, YYREEE (reference sequence). The CDR3 loop spans 13 amino acids. CDR3 loop: CASTQDPEGEQYF. As DNA, the CDR3 is TGTGCCAGCACCCAGGACCCCGAGGGCGAGCAGTACTTC.

This clone was counted only a few times. The rearrangement uses TRBV6-5 and TRBJ2-1; TRBD2 aligns across 9 bases. Unmatched junction bases numbered 3, after V lost 6 bases and J lost 9 bases. Germline V gives CDR1 MNHEY, CDR2 SVGAGI. CDR3 length: 12 amino acids. The DNA for the CDR3 is TGTGCCAGCAGGAGTAGCGGGGGTGAGCAGTTCTTC. This translates into CASRSSGGEQFF.

The V call is TRBV30, the J call TRBJ1-1; D may be TRBD1 (5 bases). The CDR3 is 15 residues long. Germline assignment: CDR1 GTSNPN and CDR2 SVGIG (reference sequence). Trimming took off 3 bases at V and 0 bases at J, with 14 bases between the two ends. DNA of the CDR3: TGTGCCTGGAGGGGGTTCAGGGCGTTGAACACTGAAGCTTTCTTT. This sequence encodes CAWRGFRALNTEAFF.